The source of this T cell receptor (beta chain) is a study of T-cell reconstitution after alpha-beta-depleted transplantation in children (dated by TCRdb to about 2016). Context from the whole study: Using TCR repertoire profiling, the study quantitatively followed how T-cell immune reconstitution unfolded in children after TCRalphabeta/CD19-depleted allogeneic hematopoietic cell transplantation.

This clonotype came up a few times. The clone's antigen remains unknown. No qualities accompany the bases; no much larger clone lies one base away. Read against the paper, the sample's treatment or condition label means: allogeneic hematopoietic cell transplantation with graft depleted of TCRalphabeta T cells and CD19 B cells. Transplant recipients were children who received TCRalphabeta/CD19-depleted allogeneic hematopoietic cell grafts. Overall study results and their limits: In some patients, the high TCRbeta diversity seen at day 60 was put down to recipient T cells and intrathymic progenitors that had survived conditioning. The apparently early recovery of alphabetaT-cell counts about two months after transplant reportedly depended on only several hundred rapidly expanded clones that came from non-depleted graft cells. The frequencies of hyperexpanded clones fell over the following months, and after one year, T-cell counts and TCRbeta diversity were mostly attributed to newly produced T cells.

Library generation was performed with PCR. The reads were generated on an Illumina HiSeq 2500. Molecular barcoding was employed in the preparation of TCR libraries, with unique molecular identifiers being used to normalize TCRbeta repertoire quantification. TCRdb reran the public reads through fastp at Q25 and MiXCR, keeping productive beta chains. Each CDR3 protein gets just one entry, which takes the most common genes and DNA from the rows behind it. For this sample there are 70,000 to 95,000 distinct CDR3 sequences; 15% to 19% appear just once. The ten biggest clones cover about 19% of the sample. As encoded in the germline V gene (reference sequence), CDR1 is DFQATT while CDR2 is SNEGSKA. The CDR3, from cysteine to phenylalanine, totals 11 residues. Only CDR3 DNA is held: 33 bases, read in frame from base 1. From V the trimming removes 4 bases and from J it removes 7 bases, while the gene matches leave 4 bases of the junction unaccounted for.

The input for sequencing was PBMCs, mostly from graft donor cells, taken 180 days after TCRalphabeta/CD19-depleted stem cell transplant. The clonotype comes from a male patient aged 2-15 years who had a stem cell transplant for acute lymphoblastic leukemia, so the T cells may come from the graft donor. The sequence is built from TRBV20-1 and TRBJ2-7, and 7 bases in between align with TRBD2. The nucleotides are TGCAGTGCTACAGCGGGGTGGGAGCAGTACTTC. Its amino acids are CSATAGWEQYF.